The rows below give T cell receptor beta chains drawn from one sample of a study of technical replicates of blood from several donors. Assay used: immunoSEQ multiplex PCR; TCRdb lists only in-frame clones, some missing. Among fewer than 45,000 clones, roughly 96% were seen once, and the ten largest hold roughly 0.39%. Source material: T cells isolated from PBMCs. These receptors originate from a human donor in good health. Both conserved end residues are part of each CDR3. D genes are given only for firm matches. Not every row has a clone size; where given, it reads once, few, many or a size class.

size	J	V	D	CDR3	DNA
.	TRBJ1-2	TRBV19	TRBD1	CASSISGQGQGYTF	TGTGCCAGTAGTATTTCGGGACAGGGGCAAGGCTACACCTTC
.	TRBJ2-5	TRBV28	.	CASIENRRLQETQYF	TGTGCCAGCATCGAGAATAGGAGACTTCAAGAGACCCAGTACTTC
.	TRBJ2-5	TRBV30	.	CACKLETQYF	TGTGCCTGCAAATTAGAGACCCAGTACTTC
.	TRBJ1-2	TRBV20-1	.	CSAGQGGYTF	TGCAGTGCTGGGCAGGGGGGCTACACCTTC
few	TRBJ1-5	TRBV27	.	CASSLIRTENQPQHF	TGTGCCAGCAGTTTAATCCGGACAGAGAATCAGCCCCAGCATTTT
.	TRBJ2-7	TRBV6-1	TRBD1	CASSDDRAGPTSYEQYF	TGTGCCAGCAGTGACGACAGGGCAGGACCAACATCCTACGAGCAGTACTTC
few	TRBJ2-7	TRBV6-6	.	CASRRRDEQYF	TGTGCCAGCAGGAGGAGGGACGAGCAGTACTTC
.	TRBJ2-3	TRBV11-3	.	CASSLAGDATDTQYF	TGTGCCAGCAGCTTAGCGGGAGATGCCACAGATACGCAGTATTTT
once	TRBJ1-1	TRBV4-1	.	CASSRTAGNTEAFF	TGCGCCAGCAGCCGGACAGCAGGAAACACTGAAGCTTTCTTT
once	TRBJ2-1	TRBV7-9	TRBD1	CASRPTGAIYNEQFF	TGTGCCAGCAGGCCGACAGGGGCCATCTACAATGAGCAGTTCTTC
.	TRBJ2-5	TRBV25-1	.	CASRDTGRVETQYF	TGTGCCAGCAGAGACACAGGGAGGGTTGAGACCCAGTACTTC
.	TRBJ1-1	TRBV11-3	TRBD1	CASSLVWDRAFF	TGTGCCAGCAGCTTAGTCTGGGACAGGGCTTTCTTT
.	TRBJ1-1	TRBV20-1	.	CSAPVNTEAFF	TGCAGTGCGCCGGTGAACACTGAAGCTTTCTTT
.	TRBJ2-2	TRBV6-1	TRBD2	CASSELREVTGELFF	TGTGCCAGCAGTGAACTTCGGGAGGTCACCGGGGAGCTGTTTTTT
few	TRBJ1-2	TRBV7-8	TRBD1	CASSLVAGQGRGYTF	TGTGCCAGCAGCTTAGTTGCGGGACAGGGTCGAGGCTACACCTTC
.	TRBJ1-1	TRBV19	.	CASSKQGVGNTEAFF	TGTGCCAGTAGTAAACAGGGAGTGGGGAACACTGAAGCTTTCTTT
once	TRBJ1-5	TRBV9	.	CASSPDDSHNQPQHF	TGTGCCAGCAGCCCAGACGACAGTCACAATCAGCCCCAGCATTTT
.	TRBJ2-7	TRBV27	.	CASSLAARGASYEQYF	TGTGCCAGCAGTTTAGCTGCGCGGGGAGCCTCCTACGAGCAGTACTTC
.	TRBJ2-5	TRBV14	.	CASSQRQGNSETQYF	TGTGCCAGCAGCCAAAGGCAGGGTAACTCAGAGACCCAGTACTTC
.	TRBJ2-1	TRBV15	.	CATSRAYAGKEQFF	TGTGCCACCAGCAGAGCATATGCGGGAAAGGAGCAGTTCTTC
.	TRBJ1-2	TRBV6-5	TRBD1	CASSYPTGAGYGYTF	TGTGCCAGCAGTTACCCGACAGGGGCGGGCTATGGCTACACCTTC
.	TRBJ1-1	TRBV6-5	.	CASSYSEVGRVTEAFF	TGTGCCAGCAGTTACTCGGAAGTAGGGAGAGTTACTGAAGCTTTCTTT
.	TRBJ1-4	TRBV5-1	.	CASSSQENEKLFF	TGCGCCAGCAGCTCACAGGAAAATGAAAAACTGTTTTTT
.	TRBJ2-3	TRBV29-1	.	CSVEGGGTDTQYF	TGCAGCGTTGAGGGAGGCGGCACAGATACGCAGTATTTT
.	TRBJ2-3	TRBV6-1	TRBD1	CASSWGTGGEDTQYF	TGTGCCAGCAGCTGGGGGACAGGGGGCGAGGATACGCAGTATTTT
.	TRBJ2-3	TRBV7-3	TRBD2	CASSLTEAGGTDTQYF	TGTGCCAGCAGCTTAACCGAGGCGGGAGGCACAGATACGCAGTATTTT
.	TRBJ2-7	TRBV10-3	TRBD2	CAISESASGTYEQYF	TGTGCCATCAGTGAGTCGGCTAGCGGAACCTACGAGCAGTACTTC
.	TRBJ1-1	TRBV5-6	.	CASSLSGTEAFF	TGTGCCAGCAGCTTGTCCGGCACTGAAGCTTTCTTT
.	TRBJ1-3	TRBV19	.	CASSINPSGNTIYF	TGTGCCAGTAGTATTAATCCCTCTGGAAACACCATATATTTT
.	TRBJ1-1	TRBV18	TRBD1	CASSPMLIRGQMNTEAFF	TGTGCCAGCTCACCCATGCTTATCAGGGGGCAGATGAACACTGAAGCTTTCTTT
.	TRBJ2-3	TRBV9	.	CASSVVAYTDTQYF	TGTGCCAGCAGCGTAGTGGCATATACAGATACGCAGTATTTT
once	TRBJ2-2	TRBV6-5	.	CASSRVLAGELFF	TGTGCCAGCAGCAGGGTGCTGGCCGGGGAGCTGTTTTTT
.	TRBJ1-4	TRBV11-2	.	CASSLGPLARPNEKLFF	TGTGCCAGCAGCTTAGGCCCGTTGGCCAGGCCTAATGAAAAACTGTTTTTT
.	TRBJ1-2	TRBV19	TRBD1	CASSIGGTGVGGYTF	TGTGCCAGTAGTATTGGCGGGACAGGGGTTGGGGGCTACACCTTC
.	TRBJ2-7	TRBV7-7	.	CASSLGAVPHEQYF	TGTGCTAGCAGCTTAGGGGCCGTCCCCCACGAGCAGTACTTC
once	TRBJ2-7	TRBV28	TRBD2	CASSSAVSDTSDSYEQYF	TGTGCCAGCAGTTCCGCCGTCTCAGATACTAGCGACTCCTACGAGCAGTACTTC
.	TRBJ2-2	TRBV9	.	CASSVVQGRLNTGELFF	TGTGCCAGCAGCGTAGTTCAGGGGCGGCTGAACACCGGGGAGCTGTTTTTT
.	TRBJ2-3	TRBV30	TRBD2	CAWRLAGATDTQYF	TGTGCCTGGAGACTAGCGGGAGCCACAGATACGCAGTATTTT
.	TRBJ2-1	TRBV6-5	TRBD2	CASSYLSGRELFEQFF	TGTGCCAGCAGTTACCTAAGCGGGAGGGAGCTCTTTGAGCAGTTCTTC
.	TRBJ2-7	TRBV7-8	.	CASSFGHPYEQYF	TGTGCCAGCAGCTTTGGGCATCCCTACGAGCAGTACTTC
once	TRBJ2-3	TRBV18	TRBD1	CASSLTSGTGKTDTQYF	TGTGCCAGCTCACTTACCTCCGGGACAGGGAAAACAGATACGCAGTATTTT
.	TRBJ2-7	TRBV5-5	TRBD2	CASSKGTSGSQEQYF	TGTGCCAGCAGTAAAGGGACTAGCGGGAGTCAAGAGCAGTACTTC
.	TRBJ2-7	TRBV7-9	.	CASSLGGYTSYEQYF	TGTGCCAGCAGCTTAGGAGGGTATACTTCCTACGAGCAGTACTTC
.	TRBJ2-3	TRBV7-2	TRBD2	CASSLTSGSYTDTQYF	TGTGCCAGCAGCTTAACTAGCGGGAGTTACACAGATACGCAGTATTTT
.	TRBJ2-6	TRBV21-1	.	CASSSIRDRGRGANVLTF	TGTGCCAGCAGCAGTATACGGGACAGGGGGCGTGGGGCCAACGTCCTGACTTTC
.	TRBJ2-3	TRBV30	.	CAWSAGGATDTQYF	TGTGCCTGGAGTGCCGGGGGAGCGACAGATACGCAGTATTTT
.	TRBJ1-1	TRBV19	.	CASKEGTEAFF	TGTGCCAGTAAGGAGGGCACTGAAGCTTTCTTT
.	TRBJ2-7	TRBV19	TRBD2	CASSLRGGLGFNEQYF	TGTGCCAGTAGCCTGCGGGGGGGGCTAGGGTTCAACGAGCAGTACTTC
.	TRBJ2-1	TRBV7-3	.	CASSSLRGRHEQFF	TGTGCCAGCAGCTCCCTCCGGGGGAGACATGAGCAGTTCTTC
once	TRBJ2-1	TRBV10-1	.	CASSVNTNNEQFF	TGCGCCAGCAGTGTGAATACAAACAATGAGCAGTTCTTC
.	TRBJ1-3	TRBV21-1	.	CASSTNLQNVSGNTIYF	TGTGCCAGCAGCACCAACTTACAGAACGTCTCTGGAAACACCATATATTTT
.	TRBJ2-7	TRBV29-1	.	CSVEVPREQYF	TGCAGCGTTGAAGTTCCACGGGAGCAGTACTTC
.	TRBJ1-1	TRBV4-1	.	CASSQVPVLVLRSTEAFF	TGCGCCAGCAGCCAAGTACCTGTCCTTGTCCTGAGGAGCACTGAAGCTTTCTTT
.	TRBJ1-2	TRBV27	TRBD1	CASSRTGVGYTF	TGTGCCAGCAGTCGGACAGGGGTTGGCTACACCTTC
.	TRBJ2-7	TRBV30	TRBD2	CAWSSGTSSSYEQYF	TGTGCCTGGAGTTCCGGGACTAGCTCGTCCTACGAGCAGTACTTC
once	TRBJ2-1	TRBV10-3	TRBD2	CAISEKTSGAEQFF	TGTGCCATCAGTGAAAAGACTAGCGGGGCTGAGCAGTTCTTC
.	TRBJ1-1	TRBV6-5	.	CASSPRSQSTEAFF	TGTGCCAGCAGTCCCCGGAGCCAAAGCACTGAAGCTTTCTTT
.	TRBJ2-5	TRBV7-9	.	CASSLAGSLQETQYF	TGTGCCAGCAGCTTAGCGGGTAGCTTGCAAGAGACCCAGTACTTC
.	TRBJ2-7	TRBV5-4	TRBD2	CASSPGGTPSSYEQYF	TGTGCCAGCAGCCCGGGAGGGACTCCCAGCTCCTACGAGCAGTACTTC